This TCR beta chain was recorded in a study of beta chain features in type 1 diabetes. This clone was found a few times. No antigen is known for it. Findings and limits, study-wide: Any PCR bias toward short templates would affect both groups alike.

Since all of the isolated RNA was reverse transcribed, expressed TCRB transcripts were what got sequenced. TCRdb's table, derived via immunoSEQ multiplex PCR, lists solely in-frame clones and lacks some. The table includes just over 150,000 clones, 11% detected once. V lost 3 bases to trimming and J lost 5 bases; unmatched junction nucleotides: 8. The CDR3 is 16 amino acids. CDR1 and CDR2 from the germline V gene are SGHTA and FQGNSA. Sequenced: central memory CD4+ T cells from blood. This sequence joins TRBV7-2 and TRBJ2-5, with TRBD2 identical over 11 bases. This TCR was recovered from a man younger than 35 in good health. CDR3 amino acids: CASSFTSGGRGETQYF. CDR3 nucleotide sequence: TGTGCCAGCAGCTTCACTAGCGGGGGTAGGGGGGAGACCCAGTACTTC.